The 3 T cell receptor beta chains below were found in one sample sequenced in a study of blood T cell repertoires in COVID-19. TCRdb's copy holds only in-frame clones and misses some; the assay was immunoSEQ multiplex PCR. The table has about 100,000 clones, approximately 84% seen once. The sample consisted of peripheral blood. The receptors come from a woman aged 55-70 years with acute or convalescent COVID-19.

The CDR3: CASSQLAGPNYGYTF. The CDR3 DNA sequence: TGTGCCAGCAGCCAATTGGCAGGGCCTAACTATGGCTACACCTTC. The chain carries TRBV4-2 and TRBJ1-2, with D perhaps matching TRBD1 (5 bases). The CDR3 runs 15 residues. CDR1 and CDR2 (germline): LGHNA, YNFKEQ. The ends were cut back, 2 bases at V and 0 bases at J, with 10 bases in the middle.

This chain links TRBV6-4 with TRBJ1-5; 7 bases line up with TRBD1. Trimming removed 8 bases from V and 3 bases from J; junction bases left unmatched: 13. The germline V gene has CDR1 MRHNA and CDR2 SNTAGT. CDR3 length: 16 amino acids. CDR3 in DNA: TGTGCCAGCGGACAGCGACAGGGATGGTTCAATCAGCCCCAGCATTTT. Translated: CASGQRQGWFNQPQHF.

The genes are TRBV2 and TRBJ2-7, with 9 bases fitting TRBD1. Germline CDR1 and CDR2: SNHLY and FYNNEI. The CDR3 is 14 residues long. The ends lost 6 bases at V and 3 bases at J; junction bases unmatched: 6. The CDR3 loop reads CASRSRTGDYEQYF. DNA of the CDR3: TGTGCCAGCAGATCAAGGACAGGGGACTACGAGCAGTACTTC. Combining the CDR3 with reference TRBV2 and TRBJ2-7 gives the whole variable domain EPEVTQTPSHQVTQMGQEVILRCVPISNHLYFYWYRQILGQKVEFLVSFYNNEISEKSEIFDDQFSVERPDGSNFTLKIRSTKLEDSAMYFCASRSRTGDYEQYFGPGTRLTVT.